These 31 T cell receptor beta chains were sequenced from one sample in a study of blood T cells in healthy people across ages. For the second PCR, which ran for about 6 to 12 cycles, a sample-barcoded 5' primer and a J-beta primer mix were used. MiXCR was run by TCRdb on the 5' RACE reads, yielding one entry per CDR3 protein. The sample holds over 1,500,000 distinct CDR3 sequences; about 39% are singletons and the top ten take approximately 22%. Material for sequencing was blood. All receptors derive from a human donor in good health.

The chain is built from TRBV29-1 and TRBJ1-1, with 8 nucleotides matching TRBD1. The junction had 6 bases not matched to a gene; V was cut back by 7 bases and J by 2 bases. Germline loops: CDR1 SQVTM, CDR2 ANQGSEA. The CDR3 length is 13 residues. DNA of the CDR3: TGCAGCGGTGACAGGGGACGTAACACTGAAGCTTTCTTT. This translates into CSGDRGRNTEAFF. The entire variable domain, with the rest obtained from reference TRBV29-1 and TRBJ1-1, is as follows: SAVISQKPSRDICQRGTSLTIQCQVDSQVTMMFWYRQQPGQSLTLIATANQGSEATYESGFVIDKFPISRPNLTFSTLTVSNMSPEDSSIYLCSGDRGRNTEAFFGQGTRLTVV.

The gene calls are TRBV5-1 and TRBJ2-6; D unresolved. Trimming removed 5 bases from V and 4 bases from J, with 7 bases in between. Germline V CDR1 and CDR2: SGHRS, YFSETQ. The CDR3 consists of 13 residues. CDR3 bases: TGCGCCAGCAGTATCGAGGGGGCCAACGTCCTGACTTTC. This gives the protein CASSIEGANVLTF.

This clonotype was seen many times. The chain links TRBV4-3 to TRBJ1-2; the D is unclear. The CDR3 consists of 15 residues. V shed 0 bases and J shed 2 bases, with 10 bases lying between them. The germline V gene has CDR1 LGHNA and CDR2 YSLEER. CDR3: CASSQEADVNYGYTF. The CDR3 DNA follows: TGCGCCAGCAGCCAAGAGGCAGACGTGAACTATGGCTACACCTTC.

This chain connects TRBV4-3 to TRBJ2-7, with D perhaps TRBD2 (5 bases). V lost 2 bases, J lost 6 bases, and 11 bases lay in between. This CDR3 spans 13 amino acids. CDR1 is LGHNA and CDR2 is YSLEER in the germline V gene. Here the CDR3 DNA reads TGCGCCAGCAGCCAAAGACTAAACGTCGAGCAGTACTTC. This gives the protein CASSQRLNVEQYF.

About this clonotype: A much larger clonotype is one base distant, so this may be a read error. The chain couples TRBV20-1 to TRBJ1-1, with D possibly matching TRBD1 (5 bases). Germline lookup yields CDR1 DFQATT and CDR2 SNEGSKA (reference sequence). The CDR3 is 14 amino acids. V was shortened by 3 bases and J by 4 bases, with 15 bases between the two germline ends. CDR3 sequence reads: CSASKAQGVTEAFF. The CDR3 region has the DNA TGCAGTGCTAGCAAGGCCCAGGGTGTCACTGAAGCTTTCTTT.

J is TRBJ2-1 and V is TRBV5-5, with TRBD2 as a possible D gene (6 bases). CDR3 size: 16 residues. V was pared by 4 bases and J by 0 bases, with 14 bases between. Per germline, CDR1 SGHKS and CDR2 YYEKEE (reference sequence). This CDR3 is CASSSQIAASYNEQFF. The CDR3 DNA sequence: TGTGCCAGCAGCAGTCAAATAGCGGCCTCCTACAATGAGCAGTTCTTC. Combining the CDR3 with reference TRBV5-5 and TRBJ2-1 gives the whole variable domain DAGVTQSPTHLIKTRGQQVTLRCSPISGHKSVSWYQQVLGQGPQFIFQYYEKEERGRGNFPDRFSARQFPNYSSELNVNALLLGDSALYLCASSSQIAASYNEQFFGPGTRLTVL.

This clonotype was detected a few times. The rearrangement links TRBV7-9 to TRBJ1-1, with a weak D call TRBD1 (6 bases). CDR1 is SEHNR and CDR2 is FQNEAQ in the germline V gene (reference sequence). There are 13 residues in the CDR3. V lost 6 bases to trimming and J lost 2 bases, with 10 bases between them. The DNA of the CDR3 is TGTGCCAGCAGTCGGGACATTAACACTGAAGCTTTCTTT. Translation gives CASSRDINTEAFF.

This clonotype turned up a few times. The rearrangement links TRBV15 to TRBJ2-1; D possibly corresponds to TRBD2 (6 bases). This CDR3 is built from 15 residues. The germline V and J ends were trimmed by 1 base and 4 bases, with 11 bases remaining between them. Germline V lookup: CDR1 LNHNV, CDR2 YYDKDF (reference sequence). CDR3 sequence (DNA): TGTGCCACCAGCAGAGGCGGGGAACAGTACAATGAGCAGTTCTTC. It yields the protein CATSRGGEQYNEQFF.

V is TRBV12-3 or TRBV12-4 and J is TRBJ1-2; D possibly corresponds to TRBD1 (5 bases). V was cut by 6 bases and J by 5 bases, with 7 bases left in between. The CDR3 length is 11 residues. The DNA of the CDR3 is TGTGCCAGCAGGACAGAATATGGCTACACCTTC. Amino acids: CASRTEYGYTF.

CDR3 DNA: TGCAGTGCCCGGGACGGCTTCGCTGAGCAGTTCTTC. This encodes CSARDGFAEQFF. The chain combines TRBV20-1 with TRBJ2-1, with D perhaps given as TRBD1 or TRBD2 (5 bases each). V lost 6 bases and J lost 9, with 15 bases in between. Germline CDR1 is DFQATT and CDR2 is SNEGSKA (reference sequence). CDR3 length equals 12 residues.

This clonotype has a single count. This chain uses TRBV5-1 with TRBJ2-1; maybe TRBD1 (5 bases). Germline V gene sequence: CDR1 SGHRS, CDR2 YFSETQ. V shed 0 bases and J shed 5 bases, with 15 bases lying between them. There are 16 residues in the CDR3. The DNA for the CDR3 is TGCGCCAGCAGCTTGGTAGGGGTTGGGTCCCACAATGAGCAGTTCTTC. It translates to CASSLVGVGSHNEQFF. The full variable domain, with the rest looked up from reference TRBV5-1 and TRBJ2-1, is KAGVTQTPRYLIKTRGQQVTLSCSPISGHRSVSWYQQTPGQGLQFLFEYFSETQRNKGNFPGRFSGRQFSNSRSEMNVSTLELGDSALYLCASSLVGVGSHNEQFFGPGTRLTVL.

CDR3 sequence (DNA): TGTGCCAGCAGCCCCAGCACAGGTGGAGGATTTGAAAAACTGTTTTTT. This codes for CASSPSTGGGFEKLFF. The rearrangement uses TRBV4-2 and TRBJ1-4; D possibly corresponds to TRBD1 (5 bases). CDR1 is LGHNA and CDR2 is YNFKEQ in the germline V gene. Trimming took off 4 bases at V and 7 bases at J, with 19 bases between the two ends. The CDR3 spans 16 residues.

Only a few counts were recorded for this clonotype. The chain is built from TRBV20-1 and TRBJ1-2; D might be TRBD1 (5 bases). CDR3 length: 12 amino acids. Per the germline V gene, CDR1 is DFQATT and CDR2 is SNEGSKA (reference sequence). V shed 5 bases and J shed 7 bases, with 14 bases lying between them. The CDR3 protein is CSALLGESGYTF. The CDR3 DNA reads TGCAGTGCTCTCCTAGGGGAATCTGGCTACACCTTC.

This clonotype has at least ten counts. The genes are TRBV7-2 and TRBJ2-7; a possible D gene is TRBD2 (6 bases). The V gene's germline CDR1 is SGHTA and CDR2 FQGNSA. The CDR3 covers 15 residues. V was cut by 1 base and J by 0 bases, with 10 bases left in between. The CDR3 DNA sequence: TGTGCCAGCAGCTTAGGCGGGGCGAGCTCCTACGAGCAGTACTTC. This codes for CASSLGGASSYEQYF.

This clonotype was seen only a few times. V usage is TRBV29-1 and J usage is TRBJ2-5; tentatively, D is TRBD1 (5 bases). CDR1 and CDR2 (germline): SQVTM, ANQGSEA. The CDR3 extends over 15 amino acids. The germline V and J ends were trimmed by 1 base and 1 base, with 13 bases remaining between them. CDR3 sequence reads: CSVEGTFDSQETQYF. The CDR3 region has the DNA TGCAGCGTTGAAGGGACGTTCGACAGCCAAGAGACCCAGTACTTC. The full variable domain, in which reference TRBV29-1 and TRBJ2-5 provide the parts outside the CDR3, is SAVISQKPSRDICQRGTSLTIQCQVDSQVTMMFWYRQQPGQSLTLIATANQGSEATYESGFVIDKFPISRPNLTFSTLTVSNMSPEDSSIYLCSVEGTFDSQETQYFGPGTRLLVL.

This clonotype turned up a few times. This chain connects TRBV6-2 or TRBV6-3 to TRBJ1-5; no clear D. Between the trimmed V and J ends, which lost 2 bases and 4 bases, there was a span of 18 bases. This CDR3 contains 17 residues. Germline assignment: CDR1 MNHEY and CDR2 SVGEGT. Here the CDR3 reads CASSYPADGGSNQPQHF. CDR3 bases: TGTGCCAGCAGTTACCCAGCAGACGGAGGATCTAATCAGCCCCAGCATTTT.

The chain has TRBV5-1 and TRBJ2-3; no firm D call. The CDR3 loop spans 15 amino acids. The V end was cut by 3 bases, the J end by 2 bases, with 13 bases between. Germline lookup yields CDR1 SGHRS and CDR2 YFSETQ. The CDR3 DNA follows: TGCGCCAGCAGCTCGAACAGAGTTAACACAGATACGCAGTATTTT. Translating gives CASSSNRVNTDTQYF.

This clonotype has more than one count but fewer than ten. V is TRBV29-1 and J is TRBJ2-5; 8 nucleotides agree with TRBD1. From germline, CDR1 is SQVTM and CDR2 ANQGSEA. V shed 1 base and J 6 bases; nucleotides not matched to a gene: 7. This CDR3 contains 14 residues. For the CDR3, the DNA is TGCAGCGTTGAAGTCGTACAGGGGGGTCAGACCCAGTACTTC. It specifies CSVEVVQGGQTQYF. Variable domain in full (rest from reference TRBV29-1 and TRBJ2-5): SAVISQKPSRDICQRGTSLTIQCQVDSQVTMMFWYRQQPGQSLTLIATANQGSEATYESGFVIDKFPISRPNLTFSTLTVSNMSPEDSSIYLCSVEVVQGGQTQYFGPGTRLLVL.

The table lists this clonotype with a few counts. The CDR3 here is CASSRDGIRESGETQYF. DNA for the CDR3: TGCGCCAGCAGCCGGGACGGAATCAGGGAATCGGGGGAGACCCAGTACTTC. The chain links TRBV4-1 to TRBJ2-5; D may be TRBD1 or TRBD2 (5 bases each). The germline V and J ends were trimmed by 4 bases and 5 bases, with 23 bases remaining between them. This CDR3 is 17 amino acids long. Germline lookup yields CDR1 MGHRA and CDR2 YSYEKL.

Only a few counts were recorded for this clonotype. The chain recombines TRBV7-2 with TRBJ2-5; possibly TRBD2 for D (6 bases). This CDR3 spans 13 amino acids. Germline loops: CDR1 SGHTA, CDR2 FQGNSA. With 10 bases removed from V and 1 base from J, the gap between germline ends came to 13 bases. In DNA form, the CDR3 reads TGTGCCACCACTCGCGGGATCCAAGAGACCCAGTACTTC. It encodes CATTRGIQETQYF.

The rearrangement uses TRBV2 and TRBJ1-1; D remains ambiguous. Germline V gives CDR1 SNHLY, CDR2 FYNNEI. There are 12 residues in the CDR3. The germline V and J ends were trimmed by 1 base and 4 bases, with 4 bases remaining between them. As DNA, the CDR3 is TGTGCCAGCAGTGAAGAGGGCACTGAAGCTTTCTTT. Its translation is CASSEEGTEAFF.

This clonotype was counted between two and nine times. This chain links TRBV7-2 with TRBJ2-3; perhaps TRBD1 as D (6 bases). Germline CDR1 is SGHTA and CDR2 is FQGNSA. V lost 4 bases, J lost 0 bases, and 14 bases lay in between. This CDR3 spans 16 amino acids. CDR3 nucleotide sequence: TGTGCCAGCAGCTCAGGGGCCGGACAGAGCACAGATACGCAGTATTTT. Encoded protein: CASSSGAGQSTDTQYF.

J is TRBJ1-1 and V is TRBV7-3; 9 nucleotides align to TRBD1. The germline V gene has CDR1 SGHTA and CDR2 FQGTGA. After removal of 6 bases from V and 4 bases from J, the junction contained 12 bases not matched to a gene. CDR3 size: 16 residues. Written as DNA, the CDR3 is TGTGCCAGCAGACGACAGGGGGAAGGCTTGGGCACTGAAGCTTTCTTT. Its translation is CASRRQGEGLGTEAFF.

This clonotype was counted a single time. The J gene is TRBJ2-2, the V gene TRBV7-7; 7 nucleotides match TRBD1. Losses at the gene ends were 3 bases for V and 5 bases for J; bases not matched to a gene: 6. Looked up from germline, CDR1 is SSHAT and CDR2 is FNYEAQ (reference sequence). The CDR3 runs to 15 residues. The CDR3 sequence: CASSLGTAETGELFF. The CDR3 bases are TGTGCCAGCAGCTTGGGGACAGCTGAAACCGGGGAGCTGTTTTTT.

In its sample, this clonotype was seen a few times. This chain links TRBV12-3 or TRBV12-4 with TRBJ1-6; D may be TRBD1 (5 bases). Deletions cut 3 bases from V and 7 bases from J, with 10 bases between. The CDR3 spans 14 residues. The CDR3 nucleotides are TGTGCCAGCAGTTTGACGGGACCCAATTCACCCCTCCACTTT. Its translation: CASSLTGPNSPLHF.

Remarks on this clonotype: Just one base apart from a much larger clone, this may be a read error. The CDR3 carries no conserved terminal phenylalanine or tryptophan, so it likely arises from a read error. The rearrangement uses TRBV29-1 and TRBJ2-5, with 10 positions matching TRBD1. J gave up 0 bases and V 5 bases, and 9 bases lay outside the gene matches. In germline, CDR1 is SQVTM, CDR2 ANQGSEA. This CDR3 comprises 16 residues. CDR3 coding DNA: TGCAGCGTTCCCGGGACAGGGGTACTGAACCAAGAGACCCAGTACTTA. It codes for CSVPGTGVLNQETQYL.

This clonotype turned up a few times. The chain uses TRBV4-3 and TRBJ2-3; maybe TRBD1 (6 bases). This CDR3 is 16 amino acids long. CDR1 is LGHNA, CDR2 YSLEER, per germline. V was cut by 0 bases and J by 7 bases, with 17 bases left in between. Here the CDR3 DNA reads TGCGCCAGCAGCCAAGAGTTCCCTGCCAGGGGACATACGCAGTATTTT. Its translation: CASSQEFPARGHTQYF.

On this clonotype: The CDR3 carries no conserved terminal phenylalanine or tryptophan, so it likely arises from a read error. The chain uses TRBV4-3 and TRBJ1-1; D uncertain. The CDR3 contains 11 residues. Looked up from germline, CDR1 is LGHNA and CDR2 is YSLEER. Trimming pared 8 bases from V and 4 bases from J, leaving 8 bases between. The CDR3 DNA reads TGCGCCAGCTTAACGTCCACTGAAGCTTTCTAT. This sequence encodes CASLTSTEAFY.

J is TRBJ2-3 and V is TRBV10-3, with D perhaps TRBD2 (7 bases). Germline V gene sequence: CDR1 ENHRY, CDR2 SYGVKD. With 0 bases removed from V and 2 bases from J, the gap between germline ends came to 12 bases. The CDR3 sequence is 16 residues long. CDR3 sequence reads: CAISESGGHFTDTQYF. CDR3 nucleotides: TGTGCCATCAGTGAGTCCGGGGGGCACTTCACAGATACGCAGTATTTT.

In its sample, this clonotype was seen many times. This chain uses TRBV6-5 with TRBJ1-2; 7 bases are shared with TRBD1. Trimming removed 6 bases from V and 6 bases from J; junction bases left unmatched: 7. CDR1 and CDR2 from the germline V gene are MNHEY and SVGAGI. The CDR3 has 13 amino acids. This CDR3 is CASRRTGRDGYTF. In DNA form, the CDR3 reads TGTGCCAGCAGAAGGACAGGCCGAGATGGCTACACCTTC.

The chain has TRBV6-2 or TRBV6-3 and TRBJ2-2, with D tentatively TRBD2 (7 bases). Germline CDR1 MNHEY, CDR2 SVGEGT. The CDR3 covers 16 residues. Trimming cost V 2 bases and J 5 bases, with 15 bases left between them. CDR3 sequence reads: CASSYEGGPHTGELFF. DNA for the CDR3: TGTGCCAGCAGTTACGAGGGGGGGCCCCATACCGGGGAGCTGTTTTTT.